The clone carrying this TCR beta chain was counted between two and nine times. Its target is unknown. The ends lost 4 bases at V and 8 bases at J; junction bases unmatched: 3. Per the germline V gene, CDR1 is SGHTA and CDR2 is FQGTGA. The CDR3 has 13 residues. It was with unique molecular identifiers that the TCRbeta library was prepared. TCRdb redid the calling of the PCR reads with MiXCR, one entry per CDR3 protein. The sample shows about 440,000 distinct CDR3 sequences, around two fifths of them seen only once. The data were obtained in a study of T-cell reconstitution after alpha-beta-depleted transplantation in children. Study-wide results and caveats: Where alpha-beta T cells came from about two months after transplant was reportedly several hundred expanded graft clones. Counts and diversity of T cells one year after transplant came mostly from newly produced T cells. Surviving recipient cells, namely T cells and thymic progenitors, were the source of high day-60 TCRbeta diversity in some patients.

The specimen was PBMCs, collected before TCRalphabeta/CD19-depleted stem cell transplant. The TCR originated in a girl under 10 years old with aplastic anemia, due to receive a stem cell transplant. The chain links TRBV7-3 to TRBJ2-2; TRBD2 agrees at 8 bases. CDR3 DNA sequence: TGTGCCAGCAGCTCCTTAGCGGGAGGGGAGCTGTTTTTT. Translation gives CASSSLAGGELFF. Using reference TRBV7-3 and TRBJ2-2 for the parts outside the CDR3, the full variable domain is GAGVSQTPSNKVTEKGKYVELRCDPISGHTALYWYRQSLGQGPEFLIYFQGTGAADDSGLPNDRFFAVRPEGSVSTLKIQRTERGDSAVYLCASSSLAGGELFFGEGSRLTVL.